This T cell receptor beta chain was sequenced in a study of CD4 T cells in relation to SARS-CoV-2 and coronaviruses. Study at large: TCR beta CDR3s were sequenced after approximately 9-day antigen culture of PBMCs. The HLA restriction of the shared crossreactive spike epitopes was mapped.

A remark on this clone: The antigen is undetermined.

Unexposed donor CD4+ T cells date from about 2011-2018, before the COVID-19 pandemic. The cells were cultured for 10 days before CD4+ T cells were isolated. Germline V gene sequence: CDR1 MNHEY, CDR2 SVGEGT. CDR3 length: 13 amino acids. Trimming removed 4 bases from V and 5 bases from J, with 11 bases in between. The table came from immunoSEQ multiplex PCR; TCRdb's copy has only in-frame clones and leaves some out. In the table there are about 29,000 clones, around 76% of which are singletons. The chain uses TRBV6-2 or TRBV6-3 and TRBJ1-1, with a weak D call TRBD1 (5 bases). The sample was CD4+ T cells from PBMCs, cultured in vitro. The sequence was collected from a human donor in good health. CDR3 DNA sequence: TGTGCCAGCAGTTGGAGGGACGTGACTGAAGCTTTCTTT. Protein sequence: CASSWRDVTEAFF.